Reported below is one T cell receptor (beta chain). The data were produced by immunoSEQ multiplex PCR, yet TCRdb's version contains in-frame clones alone and is incomplete. The sample has about 310,000 clones; more than 70% are singletons. These data belong to a study of blood T cell repertoires in COVID-19. The CDR3 covers 14 residues. V was pared by 6 bases and J by 0 bases, with 9 bases between. Germline V CDR1 and CDR2: MDHEN, SYDVKM. Sequenced: peripheral blood. This receptor was identified in a woman in her forties or fifties who had recovered from COVID-19. The chain combines TRBV28 with TRBJ1-3; D gene unclear. This chain's CDR3 is CASSLPGSGNTIYF. The CDR3 DNA is TGTGCCAGCAGCCTACCTGGCTCTGGAAACACCATATATTTT.